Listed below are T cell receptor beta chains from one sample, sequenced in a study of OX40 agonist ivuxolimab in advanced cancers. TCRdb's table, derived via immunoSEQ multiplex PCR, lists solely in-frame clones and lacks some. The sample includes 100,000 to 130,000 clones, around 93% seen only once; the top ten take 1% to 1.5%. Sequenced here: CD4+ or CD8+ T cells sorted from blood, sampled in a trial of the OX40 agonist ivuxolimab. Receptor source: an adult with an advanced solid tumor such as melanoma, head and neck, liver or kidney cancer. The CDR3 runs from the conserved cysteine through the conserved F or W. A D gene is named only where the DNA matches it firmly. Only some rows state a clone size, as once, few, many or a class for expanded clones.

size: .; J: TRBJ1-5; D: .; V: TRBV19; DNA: TGTGCCAGTAAGGGAGAGGGTCCCGCCGTTCAACCCCAGCATTTT; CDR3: CASKGEGPAVQPQHF
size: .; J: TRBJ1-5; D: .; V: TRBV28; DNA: TGTGCCAGCAGTTTAAGGGGAAGCAATCAGCCCCAGCATTTT; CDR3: CASSLRGSNQPQHF
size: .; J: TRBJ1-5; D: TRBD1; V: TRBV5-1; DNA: TGCGCCAGCAGCTCGACAGGGGGCAATCAGCCCCAGCATTTT; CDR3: CASSSTGGNQPQHF
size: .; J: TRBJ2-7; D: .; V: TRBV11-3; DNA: TGTGCCAGCAGCTTAGATTGGAGGGGCGAGCAGTACTTC; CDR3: CASSLDWRGEQYF
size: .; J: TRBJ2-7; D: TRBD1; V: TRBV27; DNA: TGTGCCAGCAGTTTGACAGGGTTGGTCGAGCAGTACTTC; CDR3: CASSLTGLVEQYF
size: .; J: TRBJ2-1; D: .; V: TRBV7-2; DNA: TGTGCCAGCAGACCTCCCGGGAGAAGCACCTTCAATGAGCAGTTCTTC; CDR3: CASRPPGRSTFNEQFF
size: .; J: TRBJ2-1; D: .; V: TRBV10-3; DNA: TGTGCCATCAGTACCCCTCAGCGGACAGTCTACAATGAGCAGTTCTTC; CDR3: CAISTPQRTVYNEQFF
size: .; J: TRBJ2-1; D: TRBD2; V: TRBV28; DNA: TGTGCCAGCAGTTCAGCGGGACTAGCAAGGTATGAGCAGTTCTTC; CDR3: CASSSAGLARYEQFF
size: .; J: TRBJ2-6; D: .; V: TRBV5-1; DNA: TGCGCCAGCGGGATCATGAGCTCTGGGGCCAACGTCCTGACTTTC; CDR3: CASGIMSSGANVLTF
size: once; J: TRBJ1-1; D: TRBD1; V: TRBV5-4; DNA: TGTGCCAGCAGCTTGAGGACAGGGTGGGACACTGAAGCTTTCTTT; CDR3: CASSLRTGWDTEAFF
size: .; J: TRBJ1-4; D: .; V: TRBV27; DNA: TGTGCCAGCAGTTCGGTTTCAGATTTAAAACTGTTTTTT; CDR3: CASSSVSDLKLFF
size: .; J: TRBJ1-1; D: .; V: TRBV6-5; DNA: TGTGCCAGCAGTTTGGACGGTAACACTGAAGCTTTCTTT; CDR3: CASSLDGNTEAFF
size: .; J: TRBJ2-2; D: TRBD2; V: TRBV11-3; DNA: TGTGCCAGCAGCTTACTCAGGACTAGTTCCGCCGGGGAGCTGTTTTTT; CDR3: CASSLLRTSSAGELFF
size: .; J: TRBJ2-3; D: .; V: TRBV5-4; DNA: TGTGCCAGCAGCTTGTGGTTCGGGACTGGCACAGATACGCAGTATTTT; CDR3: CASSLWFGTGTDTQYF
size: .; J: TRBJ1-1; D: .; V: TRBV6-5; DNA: TGTGCCAGCAGTCTACTTCCGCTGAACACTGAAGCTTTCTTT; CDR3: CASSLLPLNTEAFF
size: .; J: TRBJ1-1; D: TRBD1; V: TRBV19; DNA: TGTGCCAGTAGTAGGGTTGGGACAGGGGGTTTGGGCACTGAAGCTTTCTTT; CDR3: CASSRVGTGGLGTEAFF
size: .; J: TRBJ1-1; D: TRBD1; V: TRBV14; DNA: TGTGCCAGCAGCCTAAGACAGGGGGCTGGAGCTTTCTTT; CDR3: CASSLRQGAGAFF
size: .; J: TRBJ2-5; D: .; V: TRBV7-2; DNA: TGTGCCAGCAGCTTAGGGAGCGGACAAGAGACCCAGTACTTC; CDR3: CASSLGSGQETQYF
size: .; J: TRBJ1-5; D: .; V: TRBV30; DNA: TGTGCCTGGAGTCCCGGAGGGGAGGGGAATCAGCCCCAGCATTTT; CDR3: CAWSPGGEGNQPQHF
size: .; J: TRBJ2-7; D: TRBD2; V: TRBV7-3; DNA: TGTGCCAGCAGCGCGCCGGGACTAACACTCGAGCAGTACTTC; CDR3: CASSAPGLTLEQYF
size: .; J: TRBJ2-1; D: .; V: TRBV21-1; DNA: TGTGCCAGCAGCAAAGGTCAGCGTACCGGGACTAGCGGGAGATTCTCCTACAATGAGCAGTTCTTC; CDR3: CASSKGQRTGTSGRFSYNEQFF
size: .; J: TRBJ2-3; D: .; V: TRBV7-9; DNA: TGTGCCAGCAGCTTAGTTGCGGGGTACACAGATACGCAGTATTTT; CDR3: CASSLVAGYTDTQYF
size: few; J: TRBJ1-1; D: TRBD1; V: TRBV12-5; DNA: TGTGCTAGTGGTTTGCACCCGCCGGGACAGGGGAACACTGAAGCTTTCTTT; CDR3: CASGLHPPGQGNTEAFF
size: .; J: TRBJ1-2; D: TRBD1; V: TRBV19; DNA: TGTGCCAGTAGAAGCCCGGGACAGGGGTATGGCTACACCTTC; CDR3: CASRSPGQGYGYTF
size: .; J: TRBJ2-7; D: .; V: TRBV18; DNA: TGTGCCAGCTCACCCGGGGGCGAGCAGTACTTC; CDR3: CASSPGGEQYF
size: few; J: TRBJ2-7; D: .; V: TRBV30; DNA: TGTGCCTGGAGTGTTGGTGGGAGCTCCTACGAGCAGTACTTC; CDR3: CAWSVGGSSYEQYF
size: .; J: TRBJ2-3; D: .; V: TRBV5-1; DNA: TGCGCCAGCAGCTTGGGGGGCCGAGATACGCAGTATTTT; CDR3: CASSLGGRDTQYF
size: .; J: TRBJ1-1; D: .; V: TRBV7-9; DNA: TGTGCCAGCAGCTTAGGCCAGGGGCTTGACACTGAAGCTTTCTTT; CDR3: CASSLGQGLDTEAFF
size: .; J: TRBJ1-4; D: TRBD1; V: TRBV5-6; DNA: TGTGCCAGCAGCTTGGTAGGGGGCGAACTCCTTAATGAAAAACTGTTTTTT; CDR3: CASSLVGGELLNEKLFF
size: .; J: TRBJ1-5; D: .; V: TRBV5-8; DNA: TGTGCCAGCAGCTTGGAAAAGGGACAGCCCCAGCATTTT; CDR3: CASSLEKGQPQHF
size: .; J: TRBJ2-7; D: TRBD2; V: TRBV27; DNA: TGTGCCAGCAGCCCGACTAGCGGGAGCTCCTACGAGCAGTACTTC; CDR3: CASSPTSGSSYEQYF
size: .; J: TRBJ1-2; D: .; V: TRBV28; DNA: TGTGCCAGCAGTTTCGTCAGCTATGGCTACACCTTC; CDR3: CASSFVSYGYTF
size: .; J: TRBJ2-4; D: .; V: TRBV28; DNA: TGTGCCAGCAGTTTAGTCTCAGGGATGTCCAAAAACATTCAGTACTTC; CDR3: CASSLVSGMSKNIQYF
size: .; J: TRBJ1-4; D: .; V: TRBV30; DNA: TGTGCCAGAAGGCCCGACGAAGATAATGAAAAACTGTTTTTT; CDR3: CARRPDEDNEKLFF
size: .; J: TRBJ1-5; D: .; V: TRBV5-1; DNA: TGCGCCAGCAGCTTGGAGGGTCAAAATCAGCCCCAGCATTTT; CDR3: CASSLEGQNQPQHF
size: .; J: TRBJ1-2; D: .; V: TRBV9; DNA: TGTGCCAGCAGCCTCCCCCCAGGAGGCTACACCTTC; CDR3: CASSLPPGGYTF
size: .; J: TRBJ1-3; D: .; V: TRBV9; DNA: TGTGCCAGCAGCGCCAAAGATCACAACACCATATATTTT; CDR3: CASSAKDHNTIYF
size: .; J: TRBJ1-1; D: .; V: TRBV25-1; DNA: TGTGCCAGCAGTGAATCTAATCCCCCCCGGACTTTCTTT; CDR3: CASSESNPPRTFF
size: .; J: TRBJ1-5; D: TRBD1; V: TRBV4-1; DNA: TGCGCCAGCAGCCAAGTAAGTCAGGGGGATCAGCCCCAGCATTTT; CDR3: CASSQVSQGDQPQHF
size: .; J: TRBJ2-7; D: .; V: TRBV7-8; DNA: TGTGCCAGCAGCTTAGATGGCGGGGCGCCCTACGAGCAGTACTTC; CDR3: CASSLDGGAPYEQYF
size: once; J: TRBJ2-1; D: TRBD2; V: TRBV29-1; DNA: TGCAGCGTTTTAATTGCTAGCGGGAGCAATGAGCAGTTCTTC; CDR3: CSVLIASGSNEQFF
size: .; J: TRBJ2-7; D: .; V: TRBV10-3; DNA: TGTGCCATCAGGGGAACTAACACCTACGAGCAGTACTTC; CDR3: CAIRGTNTYEQYF
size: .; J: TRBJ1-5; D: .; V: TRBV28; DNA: TGTGCCACCTCGGGGAGGGTCCTATTCCAGCCCCAGCATTTT; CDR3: CATSGRVLFQPQHF
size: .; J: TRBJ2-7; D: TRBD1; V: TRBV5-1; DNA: TGCGCCAGCAGCACTGGACAGGGCGCCTACGAGCAGTACTTC; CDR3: CASSTGQGAYEQYF
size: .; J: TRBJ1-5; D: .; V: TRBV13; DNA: TGTGCCAGCAGCCTTGCTGGGGGGAATCAGCCCCAGCATTTT; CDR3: CASSLAGGNQPQHF
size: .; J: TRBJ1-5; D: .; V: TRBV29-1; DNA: TGCAGCGTTGAACAGGGGAGCAATCAGCCCCAGCATTTT; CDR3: CSVEQGSNQPQHF
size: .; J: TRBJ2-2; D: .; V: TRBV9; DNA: TGTGCCAGCAGCCTAGGGGGGAGTACCACCGGGGAGCTGTTTTTT; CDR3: CASSLGGSTTGELFF
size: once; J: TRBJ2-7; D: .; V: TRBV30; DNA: TGTGCCTGGACTCGACCGGCAGAATACGAGCAGTACTTC; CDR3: CAWTRPAEYEQYF
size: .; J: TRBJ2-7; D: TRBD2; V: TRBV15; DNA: TGTGCCACCAGCAGAGCCGGGACTAGTCGTTTGGAGCAGTACTTC; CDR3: CATSRAGTSRLEQYF
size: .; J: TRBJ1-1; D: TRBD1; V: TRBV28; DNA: TGTGCCAGCAGTCGACTACAGGGGGCGCAAACTGAAGCTTTCTTT; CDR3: CASSRLQGAQTEAFF
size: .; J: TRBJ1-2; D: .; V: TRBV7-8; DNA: TGTGCCAGCAGCTTAGCTCTCTATAATGGCTACACCTTC; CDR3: CASSLALYNGYTF
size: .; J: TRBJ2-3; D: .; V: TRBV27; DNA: TGTGCCAGCAGGGCCGGGAGCACAGATACGCAGTATTTT; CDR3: CASRAGSTDTQYF
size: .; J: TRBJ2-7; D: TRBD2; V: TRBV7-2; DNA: TGTGCCAGCAGCCACCGGGGGGTCGCCTACGAGCAGTACTTC; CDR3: CASSHRGVAYEQYF